These T cell receptor beta chains were read from a single sample in a study of control samples from healthy donors and cancer patients. Sequencing used immunoSEQ multiplex PCR; TCRdb keeps in-frame clones, though not all of them. This table holds 120,000 or so clones, 87% found once. Sequencing was done on a sample of blood. The receptors shown here come from a man aged 40-55 years in good health. Each CDR3 is given with its conserved first and last residue. The order of the fields is V gene, D gene, clone size, J gene, CDR3 protein, CDR3 DNA. D genes are given only for firm matches. Part of the rows lack a size; the others show once, few, many or a class for expanded clones.

TRBV7-6	TRBD2	.	TRBJ2-1	CASSPAAGVVNEQFF	TGTGCCAGCAGCCCCGCGGCGGGGGTAGTGAATGAGCAGTTCTTC
TRBV4-3	TRBD2	.	TRBJ2-1	CASSLTQLPSGGAYRWQFF	TGCGCCAGCAGCCTAACCCAACTACCTAGCGGGGGGGCTTATCGGTGGCAGTTCTTC
TRBV6-4	TRBD1	few	TRBJ1-1	CARHPGQGNTEAFF	TGTGCCAGGCATCCTGGACAGGGTAACACTGAAGCTTTCTTT
TRBV5-1	TRBD1	.	TRBJ1-2	CASSLSIGLGTGGDGYGYTF	TGCGCCAGCAGCTTAAGCATAGGACTGGGGACAGGGGGCGATGGCTATGGCTACACCTTC
TRBV5-6	TRBD1	.	TRBJ1-2	CASSEIDRALAGYTF	TGTGCCAGCAGCGAAATTGACAGGGCCCTGGCTGGCTACACCTTC
TRBV6-2/TRBV6-3	.	.	TRBJ1-1	CASSYDGRVNTEAFF	TGTGCCAGCAGTTACGATGGCAGGGTGAACACTGAAGCTTTCTTT
TRBV11-3	.	.	TRBJ2-7	CASSTRSGSTYEQYF	TGTGCCAGCAGCACGCGATCGGGTAGCACCTACGAGCAGTACTTC
TRBV2	.	.	TRBJ1-2	CASTEEGTPYGYTF	TGTGCCAGCACAGAGGAGGGCACCCCGTATGGCTACACCTTC
TRBV9	.	once	TRBJ1-1	CASSVGQANTEAFF	TGTGCCAGCAGCGTAGGTCAGGCGAACACTGAAGCTTTCTTT
TRBV24-1	TRBD2	.	TRBJ2-3	CATSEGSGTTDTQYF	TGTGCCACCAGTGAAGGTAGCGGGACTACAGATACGCAGTATTTT
TRBV7-8	TRBD2	.	TRBJ2-1	CASSLLAGGIVNEQFF	TGTGCCAGCAGCCTACTAGCGGGGGGGATAGTGAATGAGCAGTTCTTC
TRBV5-8	.	.	TRBJ2-5	CASSLAGAGAGAQYF	TGTGCCAGCAGCTTGGCCGGGGCAGGGGCGGGGGCCCAGTACTTC
TRBV4-1	.	.	TRBJ2-7	CASSQVSGRIEQYF	TGCGCCAGCAGCCAAGTATCAGGGCGGATCGAGCAGTACTTC
TRBV3-1/TRBV3-2	TRBD2	.	TRBJ2-5	CASSQGLAGRQETQYF	TGTGCCAGCAGCCAAGGACTAGCGGGGAGGCAAGAGACCCAGTACTTC
TRBV4-3	TRBD1	.	TRBJ2-4	CASSRGEGGLDIQYF	TGCGCCAGCAGCCGTGGGGAAGGGGGCTTGGACATTCAGTACTTC
TRBV5-1	.	.	TRBJ2-2	CASAGRSDTGELFF	TGCGCCAGCGCCGGAAGGAGTGACACCGGGGAGCTGTTTTTT
TRBV2	.	.	TRBJ1-5	CASSDSQGDQPQHF	TGTGCCAGCAGTGATAGTCAGGGAGATCAGCCCCAGCATTTT
TRBV5-1	TRBD2	.	TRBJ2-1	CASSLGLAGHNEQFF	TGCGCCAGCAGCTTGGGCCTAGCGGGGCACAATGAGCAGTTCTTC
TRBV11-2	TRBD1	.	TRBJ2-7	CASSLGQGIHEQYF	TGTGCCAGCAGCTTAGGACAGGGGATCCACGAGCAGTACTTC
TRBV5-1	.	.	TRBJ1-6	CASSPLVIDNSPLHF	TGCGCCAGCAGCCCCCTCGTCATAGATAATTCACCCCTCCACTTT
TRBV5-1	.	.	TRBJ2-1	CASSSLGGMDNEQFF	TGCGCCAGCAGCTCGCTCGGGGGAATGGACAATGAGCAGTTCTTC
TRBV30	.	.	TRBJ2-7	CAWGWMGEQYF	TGTGCCTGGGGCTGGATGGGCGAGCAGTACTTC
TRBV18	.	.	TRBJ1-3	CASFRGGSGNTIYF	TGTGCCAGCTTTCGAGGGGGCTCTGGAAACACCATATATTTT
TRBV14	.	.	TRBJ1-1	CASSQVELVNTEAFF	TGTGCCAGCAGCCAAGTTGAATTGGTAAACACTGAAGCTTTCTTT
TRBV10-1	TRBD2	.	TRBJ2-3	CASSKGLAGGPSTDTQYF	TGCGCCAGCAGTAAAGGACTAGCGGGGGGCCCTAGCACAGATACGCAGTATTTT
TRBV11-3	.	.	TRBJ2-7	CASSLEATISSYEQYF	TGTGCCAGCAGCTTAGAGGCAACCATCTCCTCCTACGAGCAGTACTTC
TRBV14	.	.	TRBJ2-5	CASSQDVGGRRSETQYF	TGTGCCAGCAGCCAAGATGTAGGGGGGCGCCGGTCCGAGACCCAGTACTTC
TRBV10-1	.	.	TRBJ1-2	CASKRRGGRGGFYGYTF	TGCGCCAGCAAGCGCCGGGGGGGGCGCGGGGGCTTCTATGGCTACACCTTC
TRBV19	.	.	TRBJ2-7	CASSDRYGGGKAYEQYF	TGTGCCAGTAGTGACCGTTATGGAGGGGGGAAAGCCTACGAGCAGTACTTC
TRBV7-9	TRBD1	.	TRBJ1-2	CASSIGQGAQGYTF	TGTGCCAGCAGCATTGGACAGGGGGCTCAAGGCTACACCTTC
TRBV5-1	.	.	TRBJ2-3	CASSDGPNTDTQYF	TGCGCCAGTTCGGACGGACCGAACACAGATACGCAGTATTTT
TRBV5-4	.	.	TRBJ2-1	CASSLDLSSYNEQFF	TGTGCCAGCAGCTTGGACTTGAGCTCCTACAATGAGCAGTTCTTC